A single sample gave rise to the 16 T cell receptor beta chains below, sequenced in a study of shared clonotypes between healthy human individuals. The naive CD8 population came from CD45RO-negative cells selected for CCR7, without terminally differentiated effector memory CD45RA+ cells. The repertoire was sequenced with immunoSEQ multiplex PCR; TCRdb's copy has only in-frame clones and lacks some. The sample shows about 600,000 clones, 95% to 98% of them seen only once. Sequenced input: naive CD8+ T cells sorted from blood. The receptors were gathered from a man under 40 in good health.

This chain uses TRBV19 with TRBJ2-1; D perhaps matches TRBD1 (5 bases). V gave up 3 bases and J gave up 2 bases, with 20 bases separating them. The CDR3 has 18 residues. Germline lookup yields CDR1 LNHDA and CDR2 SQIVND (reference sequence). The CDR3 coding sequence is TGTGCCAGTAGTATTCGTTGGTATGACAAGGGGACCTACAATGAGCAGTTCTTC. It codes for CASSIRWYDKGTYNEQFF.

The V gene is TRBV5-1, the J gene TRBJ2-7; no definite D call. V lost 2 bases, J lost 4 bases, and 10 bases lay in between. This CDR3 is built from 13 residues. Germline lookup yields CDR1 SGHRS and CDR2 YFSETQ. CDR3 sequence reads: CASSFLPMYEQYF. The CDR3 region has the DNA TGCGCCAGCAGCTTTCTACCAATGTACGAGCAGTACTTC.

J is TRBJ2-3 and V is TRBV2, with D unresolved. The V end was cut by 4 bases, the J end by 2 bases, with 10 bases between. Looked up from germline, CDR1 is SNHLY and CDR2 is FYNNEI. The CDR3 spans 14 residues. The CDR3 DNA reads TGTGCCAGCAGTGGTTGGGGTTTCACAGATACGCAGTATTTT. It is translated as CASSGWGFTDTQYF. The full variable domain, its missing parts supplied by reference TRBV2 and TRBJ2-3, is EPEVTQTPSHQVTQMGQEVILRCVPISNHLYFYWYRQILGQKVEFLVSFYNNEISEKSEIFDDQFSVERPDGSNFTLKIRSTKLEDSAMYFCASSGWGFTDTQYFGPGTRLTVL.

The J gene is TRBJ1-2, the V gene TRBV5-5; D may be TRBD1 (6 bases). The V gene lost 4 bases and the J gene lost 3 bases, with 19 bases spanning the gap. The CDR3 spans 16 residues. The germline V gene encodes CDR1 SGHKS and CDR2 YYEKEE (reference sequence). The chain's CDR3 is CASSPERGALHYGYTF. The DNA for the CDR3 is TGTGCCAGCAGCCCGGAGCGGGGGGCGCTTCACTATGGCTACACCTTC.

The chain carries TRBV27 and TRBJ2-7; the D is unclear. Germline V gene data show CDR1 as MNHEY and CDR2 as SMNVEV (reference sequence). The V end was cut by 5 bases, the J end by 9 bases, with 11 bases between. CDR3 length: 11 amino acids. The CDR3 coding sequence is TGTGCCAGCAGTGGCGACCGACTGCAGTACTTC. Encoded protein: CASSGDRLQYF.

The chain has TRBV29-1 and TRBJ2-7; D possibly matches TRBD1 or TRBD2 (5 bases each). Trimming removed 4 bases from V and 5 bases from J, with 15 bases in between. Germline CDR1 reads SQVTM; CDR2 reads ANQGSEA. The CDR3 runs to 13 residues. The CDR3 DNA is TGCAGCGTTGCGGGGCCTGCCGGGAACGAGCAGTACTTC. This encodes CSVAGPAGNEQYF.

This chain uses TRBV19 with TRBJ2-7; D remains ambiguous. V lost 5 bases and J lost 2, with 10 bases in between. This CDR3 contains 13 residues. Germline V gives CDR1 LNHDA, CDR2 SQIVND (reference sequence). The CDR3 sequence is CASSLSITYEQYF. The CDR3 DNA reads TGTGCCAGTAGTTTATCGATCACCTACGAGCAGTACTTC.

This chain joins TRBV7-2 and TRBJ2-7, with 8 bases that match TRBD1. CDR3 size: 13 residues. Germline loops: CDR1 SGHTA, CDR2 FQGNSA. Germline trimming cut 6 bases from V and 7 bases from J; bases unmatched to any gene: 8. CDR3 region: CASSFGQGWEQYF. Here the CDR3 DNA reads TGTGCCAGCAGTTTTGGACAGGGCTGGGAGCAGTACTTC.

The rearrangement uses TRBV7-2 and TRBJ1-1; D possibly corresponds to TRBD1 (5 bases). Trimming pared 3 bases from V and 2 bases from J, leaving 10 bases between. Per the germline V gene, CDR1 is SGHTA and CDR2 is FQGNSA. The CDR3 sequence is 14 residues long. CDR3 protein: CASSFSDSNTEAFF. The CDR3 nucleotides are TGTGCCAGCAGCTTTTCCGACAGCAACACTGAAGCTTTCTTT.

The CDR3 bases are TGTGCCAGAGGCGGGACAGCCAACTATGGCTACACCTTC. Encoded protein: CARGGTANYGYTF. The J gene is TRBJ1-2, the V gene TRBV2; 7 nucleotides match TRBD1. CDR3 length: 13 residues. Trimming cost V 9 bases and J 2 bases; bases outside gene matches: 6. Per the germline V gene, CDR1 is SNHLY and CDR2 is FYNNEI.

The V call is TRBV27, the J call TRBJ2-2, with a tentative D call TRBD2 (6 bases). Germline loops: CDR1 MNHEY, CDR2 SMNVEV (reference sequence). The CDR3 has 13 residues. The ends were cut back, 6 bases at V and 6 bases at J, with 11 bases in the middle. CDR3 in amino acids: CASSFGSAGELFF. The CDR3 DNA follows: TGTGCCAGCAGCTTCGGGAGTGCCGGGGAGCTGTTTTTT.

The CDR3 DNA is TGTGCCAGCAGTGGTACCAGGGACACTCACAATCAGCCCCAGCATTTT. This codes for CASSGTRDTHNQPQHF. This chain connects TRBV2 to TRBJ1-5; D is possibly TRBD1 (6 bases). The CDR3 has 16 residues. Germline V gene sequence: CDR1 SNHLY, CDR2 FYNNEI. V gave up 4 bases and J gave up 3 bases, with 16 bases separating them.

The J gene is TRBJ2-5, the V gene TRBV5-1, with TRBD1 matching 9 bases. After removal of 9 bases from V and 2 bases from J, the junction contained 11 bases not matched to a gene. Per the germline V gene, CDR1 is SGHRS and CDR2 is YFSETQ. This CDR3 has 15 amino acids. In DNA form, the CDR3 reads TGCGCCATAACTAATCCCGGGACAGGGCAAGAGACCCAGTACTTC. It codes for CAITNPGTGQETQYF.

This chain connects TRBV2 to TRBJ2-7; D perhaps matches TRBD2 (6 bases). The CDR3 covers 13 residues. Trimming cost V 7 bases and J 2 bases, with 12 bases left between them. CDR1 is SNHLY and CDR2 is FYNNEI in the germline V gene. The CDR3 nucleotides read TGTGCCAGCACCCCCGGGGGAGCCTACGAGCAGTACTTC. It codes for CASTPGGAYEQYF. The entire variable domain, with the rest obtained from reference TRBV2 and TRBJ2-7, is as follows: EPEVTQTPSHQVTQMGQEVILRCVPISNHLYFYWYRQILGQKVEFLVSFYNNEISEKSEIFDDQFSVERPDGSNFTLKIRSTKLEDSAMYFCASTPGGAYEQYFGPGTRLTVT.

The chain is built from TRBV5-1 and TRBJ2-3, with D possibly TRBD1 on 5 matching bases. CDR1 and CDR2 (germline): SGHRS, YFSETQ. V was pared by 2 bases and J by 2 bases, with 9 bases between. The CDR3 runs 14 residues. CDR3 sequence (DNA): TGCGCCAGCAGCTTCAGGGCCCCCACAGATACGCAGTATTTT. This encodes CASSFRAPTDTQYF.

The chain has TRBV10-3 and TRBJ1-5; D might be TRBD1 (5 bases). Germline-derived CDR1 and CDR2 are ENHRY and SYGVKD. CDR3 length equals 15 residues. V lost 4 bases to trimming and J lost 3 bases, with 13 bases between them. The CDR3 nucleotides read TGTGCCATCAGTGTTGATGGGGGATACAATCAGCCCCAGCATTTT. Its translation: CAISVDGGYNQPQHF.